This entry is about one TCR beta chain. The data were obtained in a study of control samples from healthy donors and cancer patients. The CDR3 spans 14 residues. V gave up 5 bases and J gave up 2 bases, with 13 bases separating them. Germline V gene lookup returns CDR1 SEHNR and CDR2 FQNEAQ (reference sequence). Generated by immunoSEQ multiplex PCR, the TCRdb table keeps only in-frame clones and is missing some. Among 80,000 or so clones, around 94% were seen once, and the ten largest hold more than 5.5%. Sample: blood. The receptor was isolated from a woman in her thirties or forties in good health. The chain is built from TRBV7-9 and TRBJ2-7, with a tentative D call TRBD2 (5 bases). As DNA, the CDR3 is TGTGCCAGCAGCCTGTTGGTTAGCGCCTACGAGCAGTACTTC. Translated: CASSLLVSAYEQYF.